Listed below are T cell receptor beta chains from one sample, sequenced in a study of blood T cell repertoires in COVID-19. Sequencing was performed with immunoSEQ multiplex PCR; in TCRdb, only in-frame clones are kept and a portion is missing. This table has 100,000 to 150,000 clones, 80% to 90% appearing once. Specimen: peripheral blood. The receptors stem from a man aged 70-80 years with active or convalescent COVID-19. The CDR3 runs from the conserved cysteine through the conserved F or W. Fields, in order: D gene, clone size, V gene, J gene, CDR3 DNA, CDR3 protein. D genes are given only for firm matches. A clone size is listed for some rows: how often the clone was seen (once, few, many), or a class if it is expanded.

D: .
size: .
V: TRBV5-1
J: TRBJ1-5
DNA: TGCGCCAGCAGCTTGGGGGGCAGTCAGCCCCAGCATTTT
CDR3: CASSLGGSQPQHF

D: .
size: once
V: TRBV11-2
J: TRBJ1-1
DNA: TGTGCCAGCAGCTTAGATGGGGGGAGGAACACTGAAGCTTTCTTT
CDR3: CASSLDGGRNTEAFF

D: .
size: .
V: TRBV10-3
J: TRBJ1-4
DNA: TGTGCCATCAGTGAGCCCAGGGATGAAAAACTGTTTTTT
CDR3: CAISEPRDEKLFF

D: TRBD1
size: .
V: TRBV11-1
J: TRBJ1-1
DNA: TGTGCCAGCACCATCCCGAGCCCCGGGACAGGGAAGGCTTTCTTT
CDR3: CASTIPSPGTGKAFF

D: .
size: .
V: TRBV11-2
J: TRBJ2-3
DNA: TGTGCCAGCACCCAAGCCAGCACAGATACGCAGTATTTT
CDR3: CASTQASTDTQYF

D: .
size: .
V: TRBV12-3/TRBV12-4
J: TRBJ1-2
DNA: TGTGCCAGCAGTCCGTTCGGCTACACCTTC
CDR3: CASSPFGYTF

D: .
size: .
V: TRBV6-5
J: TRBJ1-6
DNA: TGTGCCAGCAGTTACCGCTCGGTAGTAGATTCACCCCTCCACTTT
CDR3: CASSYRSVVDSPLHF

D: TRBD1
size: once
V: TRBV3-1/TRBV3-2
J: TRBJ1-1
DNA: TGTGCCAGCAGCCAGTGGGGACAGATTGAAGCTTTCTTT
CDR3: CASSQWGQIEAFF

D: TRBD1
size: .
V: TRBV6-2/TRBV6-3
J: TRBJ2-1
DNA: TGTGCCAGCAGTTACGGTGGAACAGGGGGGAATGAGCAGTTCTTC
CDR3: CASSYGGTGGNEQFF

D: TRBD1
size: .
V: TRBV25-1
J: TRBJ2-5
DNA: TGTGCCAGCAGGAGGGACAGGGGGATTGAGACCCAGTACTTC
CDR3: CASRRDRGIETQYF

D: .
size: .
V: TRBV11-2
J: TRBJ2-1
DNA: TGTGCCAGCAGCTTAGTTCCGACGGGGGGCAGGTGGAATGAGCAGTTCTTC
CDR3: CASSLVPTGGRWNEQFF